The 29 T cell receptor beta chains presented below share a single source sample, sequenced in a study of T cells in Graves' hyperthyroidism and ophthalmopathy. The TCR beta CDR3 regions underwent amplification using RNA transcripts as the source. Carried out on the TCR CDR3, a first-round RT-PCR used the HTBI primer set. TCRdb passed the multiplex PCR reads through MiXCR, listing each CDR3 protein once. The table lists approximately 700,000 distinct CDR3 sequences, around 15% of them singletons. Sequences were obtained from blood. The source is a man between 18 and 35 years old with Graves' hyperthyroidism.

A few counts support this clonotype. The V call is TRBV19, the J call TRBJ2-7; the match to TRBD2 covers 8 bases. Per the germline V gene, CDR1 is LNHDA and CDR2 is SQIVND (reference sequence). V lost 11 bases, J lost 0 bases, and 0 bases stayed unmatched. The CDR3 contains 11 residues. The CDR3 DNA sequence: TGTGCCGGGACTAGCTCCTACGAGCAGTACTTC. Protein sequence: CAGTSSYEQYF.

The J gene is TRBJ2-5, the V gene TRBV6-2 or TRBV6-3; 8 nucleotides align to TRBD2. The CDR3 has 15 residues. Per germline, CDR1 MNHEY and CDR2 SVGEGT. V was clipped by 0 bases and J by 4 bases; unmatched bases: 4. For the CDR3, the DNA is TGTGCCAGCAGTTACTCGACGCTAGCGGGAGAGACCCAGTACTTC. Its translation: CASSYSTLAGETQYF.

In its sample, this clonotype was seen many times. The CDR3 DNA sequence: TGTGCCAGCGGACAGGGGGTCGGCTACGAGCAGTACTTC. It yields the protein CASGQGVGYEQYF. The chain is built from TRBV12-3 or TRBV12-4 and TRBJ2-7; TRBD1 matches at 10 bases. The CDR3 length is 13 residues. V lost 8 bases, J lost 3 bases, and 4 bases stayed unmatched.

The V call is TRBV7-9, the J call TRBJ2-3; D is possibly TRBD1 (5 bases). The CDR3 is 16 amino acids. Per the germline V gene, CDR1 is SEHNR and CDR2 is FQNEAQ (reference sequence). The V end was cut by 5 bases, the J end by 0 bases, with 15 bases between. In DNA form, the CDR3 reads TGTGCCAGCAGCCCGCCGGCAGGGTGGAGCACAGATACGCAGTATTTT. Encoded protein: CASSPPAGWSTDTQYF.

The V and J genes are TRBV20-1 and TRBJ2-1; the match to TRBD2 covers 13 bases. Trimming at V came to 5 bases and at J to 9 bases, leaving 4 bases not matched to a gene. The length of the CDR3 is 13 residues. Germline V gene sequence: CDR1 DFQATT, CDR2 SNEGSKA (reference sequence). CDR3 amino acids: CSAGTSGMSEQFF. The CDR3 DNA follows: TGCAGTGCTGGGACTAGCGGGATGAGTGAGCAGTTCTTC.

V usage is TRBV6-5 and J usage is TRBJ2-2; D perhaps matches TRBD1 (5 bases). The V end lost 0 bases, the J end lost 7 bases, and 12 bases lay between the germline ends. The length of the CDR3 is 15 residues. CDR1 and CDR2 from the germline V gene are MNHEY and SVGAGI. The DNA for the CDR3 is TGTGCCAGCAGTTACTCGGGCGGAAGGGGCGGGGAGCTGTTTTTT. As protein: CASSYSGGRGGELFF.

This clonotype was observed many times. V is TRBV28 and J is TRBJ2-7; 9 bases map to TRBD2. The CDR3 is 17 amino acids. With V trimmed by 3 bases and J by 0 bases, 9 bases remained unmatched. Per the germline V gene, CDR1 is MDHEN and CDR2 is SYDVKM. The chain's CDR3 is CASSFVLAGYSSYEQYF. The CDR3, as DNA: TGTGCCAGCAGTTTCGTTCTAGCGGGGTATAGCTCCTACGAGCAGTACTTC.

In this sample, this clonotype turned up many times. The chain is built from TRBV5-1 and TRBJ2-1; D gene uncertain. This CDR3 is built from 16 residues. The V gene's germline CDR1 is SGHRS and CDR2 YFSETQ. Trimming shortened V by 1 base and J by 0 bases, and 11 bases separated the two germline ends. CDR3 sequence: CASSLRPVGSYNEQFF. The CDR3 DNA is TGCGCCAGCAGCTTGAGGCCTGTCGGCTCCTACAATGAGCAGTTCTTC.

This clonotype has a handful of counts. The chain recombines TRBV7-2 with TRBJ2-7; D unclear. The V end was cut by 6 bases, the J end by 2 bases, with 11 bases between. Germline V lookup: CDR1 SGHTA, CDR2 FQGNSA. This CDR3 is 13 amino acids long. The DNA of the CDR3 is TGTGCCAGCAGACCGGGTTACACCTACGAGCAGTACTTC. It encodes CASRPGYTYEQYF.

This clonotype was seen ten or more times. The chain combines TRBV6-5 with TRBJ2-7; a possible D gene is TRBD2 (6 bases). The germline V and J ends were trimmed by 2 bases and 0 bases, with 11 bases remaining between them. From germline, CDR1 is MNHEY and CDR2 SVGAGI. This CDR3 is 15 amino acids long. CDR3 amino acids: CASSYRPAGSYEQYF. In DNA, the CDR3 is TGTGCCAGCAGTTACCGGCCAGCGGGCTCCTACGAGCAGTACTTC.

This clonotype turned up a few times. One junction end disagrees with the germline gene, perhaps due to a read error. V and J are TRBV6-1 and TRBJ1-4, with 9 bases aligning to TRBD1. This CDR3 is 13 amino acids long. Germline V lookup: CDR1 MNHNS, CDR2 SASEGT. CDR3 coding DNA: TGTGCCAGCACGGGACAGGGTAATGGAAAACTGTTTTTT. Translating gives CASTGQGNGKLFF.

This clonotype was observed many times. This sequence joins TRBV12-3 or TRBV12-4 and TRBJ1-1; weak D call: TRBD1 (5 bases). The V and J ends lost 7 bases and 5 bases respectively, with 14 bases between them. This CDR3 has 13 residues. The CDR3 sequence is CASTSPGGTEAFF. The CDR3 bases are TGTGCCAGCACTTCTCCTGGGGGAACTGAAGCTTTCTTT.

The chain has TRBV28 and TRBJ2-7, with a weak D call TRBD2 (5 bases). This CDR3 is 13 amino acids long. Trimming removed 2 bases at V and 4 bases at J, with 9 bases between. Germline-derived CDR1 and CDR2 are MDHEN and SYDVKM. The CDR3 region is CASSLSGFYEQYF. The CDR3 DNA sequence: TGTGCCAGCAGTTTAAGCGGATTTTACGAGCAGTACTTC.

This clonotype was picked up a small number of times. V usage is TRBV10-2 and J usage is TRBJ2-7; TRBD1 aligns across 7 bases. Per the germline V gene, CDR1 is WSHSY and CDR2 is SAAADI. CDR3 length: 13 residues. J was trimmed by 1 base and V by 10 bases; bases with no gene match: 7. CDR3 region: CATRTGLSYEQYF. In DNA, the CDR3 is TGCGCCACTCGGACAGGTTTATCCTACGAGCAGTACTTC.

This clonotype showed up many times. CDR3 in DNA: TGTGCCAGCAGTGGGGCGGCTTTTTCACAAGAGACCCAGTACTTC. Protein product: CASSGAAFSQETQYF. The chain has TRBV6-1 and TRBJ2-5, with no clear D. The CDR3 runs to 15 residues. V gave up 4 bases and J gave up 2 bases, with 14 bases separating them. Germline CDR1 and CDR2: MNHNS and SASEGT.

There are a few counts of this clonotype. The chain recombines TRBV7-2 with TRBJ2-7, with 13 bases matching TRBD2. Germline lookup yields CDR1 SGHTA and CDR2 FQGNSA. V trimming: 6 bases; J trimming: 4 bases; junction bases outside the gene matches: 12. There are 17 residues in the CDR3. The CDR3 DNA reads as TGTGCCAGCAGGACTGCGCGGGGACTAGCGGGAATTTACGAGCAGTACTTC. This translates into CASRTARGLAGIYEQYF.

At least ten counts were recorded for this clonotype. The chain recombines TRBV3-1 with TRBJ2-1, with 9 bases matching TRBD1. The CDR3 contains 16 residues. V trimming: 0 bases; J trimming: 5 bases; junction bases outside the gene matches: 5. The germline V gene has CDR1 LGHDT and CDR2 YNNKEL (reference sequence). The DNA for the CDR3 is TGTGCCAGCAGCCAAGAATGGGACAGGGTGAACAATGAGCAGTTCTTC. Amino acids: CASSQEWDRVNNEQFF.

This clonotype was seen at least ten times. The chain couples TRBV7-9 to TRBJ2-7; D ambiguous. The CDR3 is 14 residues long. V lost 5 bases and J 4 bases, leaving 15 bases between the germline ends. Germline V gene sequence: CDR1 SEHNR, CDR2 FQNEAQ (reference sequence). Here the CDR3 reads CASSPLGIAYEQYF. CDR3 sequence (DNA): TGTGCCAGCAGCCCCCTGGGAATCGCGTACGAGCAGTACTTC.

This clonotype was counted between two and nine times. The rearrangement joins TRBV30 to TRBJ2-7, with a tentative D call TRBD2 (6 bases). The germline gives CDR1 GTSNPN, CDR2 SVGIG (reference sequence). This CDR3 spans 14 amino acids. V lost 4 bases and J lost 1, with 14 bases in between. This chain's CDR3 is CAWKQRERSYEQYF. CDR3 coding DNA: TGTGCCTGGAAGCAACGGGAGCGATCCTACGAGCAGTACTTC.

In the case of this clonotype: One junction end disagrees with the germline gene, perhaps due to a read error. V and J are TRBV30 and TRBJ2-1, with D tentatively TRBD2 (5 bases). This CDR3 has 12 amino acids. Germline lookup yields CDR1 GTSNPN and CDR2 SVGIG (reference sequence). This CDR3 is CAWSATSEGRVF. In DNA form, the CDR3 reads TGTGCCTGGAGCGCCACCTCAGAGGGAAGGGTCTTC. Full variable domain (remainder filled in from reference TRBV30 and TRBJ2-1): SQTIHQWPATLVQPVGSPLSLECTVEGTSNPNLYWYRQAAGRGLQLLFYSVGIGQISSEVPQNLSASRPQDRQFILSSKKLLLSDSGFYLCAWSATSEGRVFGPGTRLTVL.

The chain recombines TRBV6-5 with TRBJ1-1; D perhaps matches TRBD1 (5 bases). In germline, CDR1 is MNHEY, CDR2 SVGAGI. The CDR3 consists of 15 residues. V lost 2 bases to trimming and J lost 8 bases, with 18 bases between them. The CDR3 DNA is TGTGCCAGCAGTTACGCCAGGGCCCTGTCCCCCGAAGCTTTCTTT. Amino acids: CASSYARALSPEAFF.

This clonotype was picked up many times. This chain connects TRBV27 to TRBJ2-2; D is unclear. CDR1 is MNHEY and CDR2 is SMNVEV in the germline V gene (reference sequence). This CDR3 is built from 15 residues. Trimming left V 1 base short and J 1 base short, with 7 bases between. CDR3 region: CASSLFLRNTGELFF. The CDR3 coding sequence is TGTGCCAGCAGTTTATTTTTAAGGAACACCGGGGAGCTGTTTTTT.

The genes are TRBV15 and TRBJ1-4; D is uncertain. CDR1 and CDR2 from the germline V gene are LNHNV and YYDKDF (reference sequence). The ends were cut back, 0 bases at V and 7 bases at J, with 12 bases in the middle. The length of the CDR3 is 15 residues. CDR3 in amino acids: CATSRDKAMIEKLFF. The CDR3 nucleotides are TGTGCCACCAGCAGAGATAAGGCCATGATTGAAAAACTGTTTTTT.

The chain is built from TRBV25-1 and TRBJ2-7; 9 nucleotides align to TRBD2. Looked up from germline, CDR1 is MGHDK and CDR2 is SYGVNS. The length of the CDR3 is 15 residues. The ends lost 3 bases at V and 6 bases at J; junction bases unmatched: 9. CDR3 nucleotides: TGTGCCAGCAGTGATCCCGCTAGCGGGATCGGCGAGCAGTACTTC. Amino acid sequence: CASSDPASGIGEQYF.

The sample holds many counts of this clonotype. V is TRBV28 and J is TRBJ1-5, with TRBD1 as a possible D gene (5 bases). Germline CDR1 MDHEN, CDR2 SYDVKM. The CDR3 covers 16 residues. Trimming pared 6 bases from V and 0 bases from J, leaving 15 bases between. The CDR3 sequence is CASRPRDWYSNQPQHF. CDR3 bases: TGTGCCAGCAGGCCTCGGGACTGGTATAGCAATCAGCCCCAGCATTTT.

The genes are TRBV14 and TRBJ1-1; 8 bases fit TRBD1. V shed 0 bases, J shed 10 bases, and the junction held 4 bases outside the gene matches. The germline V gene has CDR1 SGHDN and CDR2 FVKESK. This CDR3 is 13 amino acids long. The CDR3 nucleotides read TGTGCCAGCAGCCAAGAGGCCAGGGGGCGAGCTTTCTTT. Translating it yields CASSQEARGRAFF.

The V call is TRBV7-3, the J call TRBJ2-1; possible D gene TRBD2, 6 bases. The CDR3 has 15 amino acids. The V end lost 4 bases, the J end lost 1 base, and 11 bases lay between the germline ends. Germline V gene sequence: CDR1 SGHTA, CDR2 FQGTGA. The chain's CDR3 is CASSSTTSSYNEQFF. The CDR3 DNA sequence: TGTGCCAGCAGCTCCACGACTAGTTCCTACAATGAGCAGTTCTTC.

There are a few counts of this clonotype. The chain has TRBV9 and TRBJ2-7; the match to TRBD1 covers 10 bases. This CDR3 is built from 16 residues. Germline CDR1 and CDR2: SGDLS and YYNGEE. V lost 0 bases, J lost 5 bases, and 8 bases stayed unmatched. The CDR3 DNA sequence: TGTGCCAGCAGCGTAGCCCAGGGGGACAGGGGTGACGAGCAGTACTTC. It yields the protein CASSVAQGDRGDEQYF.

This chain links TRBV29-1 with TRBJ2-7, with D possibly being TRBD2 (7 bases). The V gene's germline CDR1 is SQVTM and CDR2 ANQGSEA. The CDR3 is 15 amino acids. Trimming took off 0 bases at V and 1 base at J, with 13 bases between the two ends. The DNA of the CDR3 is TGCAGCGTTGAAGATCCGGGGGGCAGTTCCTACGAGCAGTACTTC. Translated: CSVEDPGGSSYEQYF.